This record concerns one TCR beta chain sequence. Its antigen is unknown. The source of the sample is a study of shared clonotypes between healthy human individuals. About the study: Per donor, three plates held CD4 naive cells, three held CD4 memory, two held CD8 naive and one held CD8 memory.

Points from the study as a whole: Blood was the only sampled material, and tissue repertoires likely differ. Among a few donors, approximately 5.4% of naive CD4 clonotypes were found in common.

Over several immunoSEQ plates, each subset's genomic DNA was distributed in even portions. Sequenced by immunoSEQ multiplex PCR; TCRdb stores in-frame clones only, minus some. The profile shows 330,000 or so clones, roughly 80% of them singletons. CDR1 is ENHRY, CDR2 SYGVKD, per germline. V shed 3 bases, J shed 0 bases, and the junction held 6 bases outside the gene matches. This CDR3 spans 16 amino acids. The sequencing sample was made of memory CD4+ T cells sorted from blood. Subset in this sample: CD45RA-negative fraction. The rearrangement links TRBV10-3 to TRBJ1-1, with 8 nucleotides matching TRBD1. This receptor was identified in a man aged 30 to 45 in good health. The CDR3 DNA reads TGTGCCATCAGTGACCAAAGGACAGGGATGAACACTGAAGCTTTCTTT. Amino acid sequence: CAISDQRTGMNTEAFF.